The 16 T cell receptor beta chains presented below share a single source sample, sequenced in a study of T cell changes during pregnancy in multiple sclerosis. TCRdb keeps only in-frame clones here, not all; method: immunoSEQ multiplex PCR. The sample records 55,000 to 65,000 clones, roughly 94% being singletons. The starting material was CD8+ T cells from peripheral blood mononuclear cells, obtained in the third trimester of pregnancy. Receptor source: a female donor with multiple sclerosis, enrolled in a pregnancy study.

CDR3 in amino acids: CSVTGVATNEKLFF. CDR3 DNA sequence: TGCAGCGTCACAGGGGTGGCAACTAATGAAAAACTGTTTTTT. The genes are TRBV29-1 and TRBJ1-4; 7 nucleotides agree with TRBD1. In germline, CDR1 is SQVTM, CDR2 ANQGSEA. Trimming cost V 6 bases and J 0 bases; bases outside gene matches: 4. This CDR3 region has 14 residues.

CDR3 sequence: CACQGFFTYNEQFF. In nucleotides, the CDR3 is TGTGCCTGTCAGGGGTTCTTCACCTACAATGAGCAGTTCTTC. This chain uses TRBV30 with TRBJ2-1, with D tentatively TRBD1 (6 bases). This CDR3 region has 14 residues. CDR1 is GTSNPN and CDR2 is SVGIG in the germline V gene (reference sequence). Trimming stripped 6 bases from V and 2 bases from J, with 14 bases between.

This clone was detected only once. CDR3 loop: CASSPGHSYEQYF. The CDR3 DNA reads TGCGCCAGCAGCCCCGGACATTCCTACGAGCAGTACTTC. V gene TRBV5-1 combines with J gene TRBJ2-7; a weak D match, TRBD1 (5 bases). CDR1 and CDR2 from the germline V gene are SGHRS and YFSETQ. V dropped 4 bases and J dropped 1 base, with 9 bases sitting between them. This CDR3 has 13 amino acids. The variable domain in full, with the rest retrieved from reference TRBV5-1 and TRBJ2-7, is KAGVTQTPRYLIKTRGQQVTLSCSPISGHRSVSWYQQTPGQGLQFLFEYFSETQRNKGNFPGRFSGRQFSNSRSEMNVSTLELGDSALYLCASSPGHSYEQYFGPGTRLTVT.

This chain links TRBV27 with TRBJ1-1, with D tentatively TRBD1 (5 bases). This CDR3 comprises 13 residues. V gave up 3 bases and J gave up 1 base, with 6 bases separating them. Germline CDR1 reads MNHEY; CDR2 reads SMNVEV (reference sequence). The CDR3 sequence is CASSFTGNTEAFF. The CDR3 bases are TGTGCCAGCAGTTTTACAGGGAACACTGAAGCTTTCTTT.

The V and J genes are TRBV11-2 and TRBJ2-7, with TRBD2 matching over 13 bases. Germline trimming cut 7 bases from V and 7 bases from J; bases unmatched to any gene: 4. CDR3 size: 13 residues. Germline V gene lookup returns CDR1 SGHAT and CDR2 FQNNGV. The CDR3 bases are TGTGCCAGCACACTAGCGGGAGGGGATGAGCAGTACTTC. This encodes CASTLAGGDEQYF.

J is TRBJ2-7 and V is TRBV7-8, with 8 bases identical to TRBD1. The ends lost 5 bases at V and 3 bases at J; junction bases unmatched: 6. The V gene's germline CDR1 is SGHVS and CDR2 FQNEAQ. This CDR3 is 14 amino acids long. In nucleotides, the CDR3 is TGTGCCAGCAGCGGAACAGGGGGACTCTACGAGCAGTACTTC. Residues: CASSGTGGLYEQYF.

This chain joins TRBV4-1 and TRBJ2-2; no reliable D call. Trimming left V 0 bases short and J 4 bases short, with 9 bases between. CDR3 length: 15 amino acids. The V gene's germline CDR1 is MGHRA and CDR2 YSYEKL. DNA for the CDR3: TGCGCCAGCAGCCAAGAGCTAGGCTCCACCGGGGAGCTGTTTTTT. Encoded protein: CASSQELGSTGELFF.

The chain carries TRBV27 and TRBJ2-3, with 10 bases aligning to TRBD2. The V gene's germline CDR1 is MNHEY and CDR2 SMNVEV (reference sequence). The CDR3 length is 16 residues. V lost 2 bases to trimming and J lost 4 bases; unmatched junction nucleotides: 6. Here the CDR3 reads CASSLGASGSADTQYF. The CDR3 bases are TGTGCCAGCAGTTTAGGGGCTAGCGGGAGTGCAGATACGCAGTATTTT.

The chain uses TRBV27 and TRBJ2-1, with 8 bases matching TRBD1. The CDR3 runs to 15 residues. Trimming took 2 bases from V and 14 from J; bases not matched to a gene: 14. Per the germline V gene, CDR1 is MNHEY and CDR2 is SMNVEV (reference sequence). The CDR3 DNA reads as TGTGCCAGCAGTTTACAGGACAGGGAAATCTCGGAGGAGTTCTTC. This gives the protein CASSLQDREISEEFF.

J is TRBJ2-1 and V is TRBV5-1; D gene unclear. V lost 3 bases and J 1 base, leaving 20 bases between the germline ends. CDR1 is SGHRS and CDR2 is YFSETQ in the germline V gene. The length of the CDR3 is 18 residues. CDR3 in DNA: TGCGCCAGCAGCTGGCCTGAGGTCGTGAGTACTTCCTACAATGAGCAGTTCTTC. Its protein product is CASSWPEVVSTSYNEQFF. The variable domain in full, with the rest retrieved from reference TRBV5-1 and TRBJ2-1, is KAGVTQTPRYLIKTRGQQVTLSCSPISGHRSVSWYQQTPGQGLQFLFEYFSETQRNKGNFPGRFSGRQFSNSRSEMNVSTLELGDSALYLCASSWPEVVSTSYNEQFFGPGTRLTVL.

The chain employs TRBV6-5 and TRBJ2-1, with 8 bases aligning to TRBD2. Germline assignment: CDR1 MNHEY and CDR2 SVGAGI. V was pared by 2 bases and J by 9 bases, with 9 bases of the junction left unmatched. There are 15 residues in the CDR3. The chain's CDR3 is CASSYVLAGHVEQFF. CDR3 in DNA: TGTGCCAGCAGTTACGTATTAGCGGGACATGTTGAGCAGTTCTTC.

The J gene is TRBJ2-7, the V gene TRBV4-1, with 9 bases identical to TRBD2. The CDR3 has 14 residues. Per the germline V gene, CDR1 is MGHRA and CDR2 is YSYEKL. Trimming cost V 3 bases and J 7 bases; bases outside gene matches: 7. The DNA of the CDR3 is TGCGCCAGCAGCCAGACTGGGACTAGCCTGGAGCAGTACTTC. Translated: CASSQTGTSLEQYF.

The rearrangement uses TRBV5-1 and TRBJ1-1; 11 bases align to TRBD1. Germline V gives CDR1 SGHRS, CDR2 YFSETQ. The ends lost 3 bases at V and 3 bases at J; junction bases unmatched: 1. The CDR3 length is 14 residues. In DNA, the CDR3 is TGCGCCAGCAGCTCGGGACAGGGGGACACTGAAGCTTTCTTT. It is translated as CASSSGQGDTEAFF.

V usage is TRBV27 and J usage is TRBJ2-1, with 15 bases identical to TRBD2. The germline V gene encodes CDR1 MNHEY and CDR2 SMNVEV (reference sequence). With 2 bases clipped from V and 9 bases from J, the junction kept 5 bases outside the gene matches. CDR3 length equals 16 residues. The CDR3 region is CASSLPRTSGRVEQFF. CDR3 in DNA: TGTGCCAGCAGTTTACCCCGGACTAGCGGGAGGGTTGAGCAGTTCTTC.

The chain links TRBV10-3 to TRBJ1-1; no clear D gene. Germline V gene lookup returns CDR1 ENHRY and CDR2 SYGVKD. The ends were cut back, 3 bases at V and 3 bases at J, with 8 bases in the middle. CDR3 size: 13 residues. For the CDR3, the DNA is TGTGCCATCAGTGAAACAAGTTACACTGAAGCTTTCTTT. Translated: CAISETSYTEAFF.

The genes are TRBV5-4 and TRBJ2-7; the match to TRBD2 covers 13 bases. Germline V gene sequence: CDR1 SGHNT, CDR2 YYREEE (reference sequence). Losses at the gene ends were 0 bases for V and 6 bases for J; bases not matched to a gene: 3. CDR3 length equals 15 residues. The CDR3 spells CASSLAGLAGFEQYF. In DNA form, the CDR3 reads TGTGCCAGCAGCTTGGCGGGACTAGCGGGATTCGAGCAGTACTTC.